These 16 T cell receptor beta chains originate from one sample sequenced in a study of blood T cell repertoires in COVID-19. Data came from immunoSEQ multiplex PCR; TCRdb stores just in-frame clones and leaves some out. The repertoire holds around 230,000 clones, approximately 88% seen once, with about 9.4% in the top ten. Sample: PBMCs or T cells enriched from blood (not recorded which). These TCRs come from a young man with acute COVID-19.

The rearrangement joins TRBV19 to TRBJ2-2, with a weak D call TRBD2 (6 bases). The CDR3 has 15 residues. Trimming stripped 7 bases from V and 3 bases from J, with 15 bases between. Germline V gene sequence: CDR1 LNHDA, CDR2 SQIVND (reference sequence). The CDR3 is CASMVAGRDTGELFF. In nucleotides, the CDR3 is TGTGCCAGTATGGTGGCGGGGCGGGACACCGGGGAGCTGTTTTTT.

This clone was seen a handful of times. The genes are TRBV11-3 and TRBJ1-1, with a possible D match to TRBD1 (6 bases). With 1 base removed from V and 4 bases from J, the gap between germline ends came to 13 bases. This CDR3 is built from 15 residues. Germline V gives CDR1 SGHNT, CDR2 YENEEA. CDR3 sequence: CASSLAEIGGTEAFF. DNA for the CDR3: TGTGCCAGCAGCTTAGCTGAGATAGGGGGCACTGAAGCTTTCTTT.

The chain links TRBV19 to TRBJ2-7; TRBD1 matches 9 bases. V gave up 3 bases and J gave up 5 bases; unmatched junction bases: 11. CDR1 is LNHDA, CDR2 SQIVND, per germline (reference sequence). The CDR3 is 16 amino acids. The CDR3 loop is CASSMGYGQGLNEQYF. The CDR3 nucleotides are TGTGCCAGTAGTATGGGGTACGGACAGGGGCTCAACGAGCAGTACTTC. Drawing the rest from reference TRBV19 and TRBJ2-7, the complete variable domain is DGGITQSPKYLFRKEGQNVTLSCEQNLNHDAMYWYRQDPGQGLRLIYYSQIVNDFQKGDIAEGYSVSREKKESFPLTVTSAQKNPTAFYLCASSMGYGQGLNEQYFGPGTRLTVT.

This chain links TRBV4-1 with TRBJ2-3; D ambiguous. CDR3 size: 12 residues. The germline CDR1 and CDR2 sequences are MGHRA and YSYEKL. The ends were cut back, 1 base at V and 10 bases at J, with 9 bases in the middle. CDR3 in DNA: TGCGCCAGCAGCCAAGTGGGCGTTTCGCAGTATTTT. It is translated as CASSQVGVSQYF.

The gene calls are TRBV30 and TRBJ1-2; D unresolved. Trimming stripped 0 bases from V and 0 bases from J, with 11 bases between. CDR3 size: 15 residues. CDR1 is GTSNPN, CDR2 SVGIG, per germline (reference sequence). The CDR3 nucleotides read TGTGCCTGGAGTGTAAAGTCTCTAGCTAACTATGGCTACACCTTC. Amino acid sequence: CAWSVKSLANYGYTF. Filled out from reference TRBV30 and TRBJ1-2, the complete variable domain reads SQTIHQWPATLVQPVGSPLSLECTVEGTSNPNLYWYRQAAGRGLQLLFYSVGIGQISSEVPQNLSASRPQDRQFILSSKKLLLSDSGFYLCAWSVKSLANYGYTFGSGTRLTVV.

V is TRBV19 and J is TRBJ1-1; D remains unclear. V was shortened by 5 bases and J by 0 bases, with 7 bases between the two germline ends. CDR3 length: 13 residues. Germline CDR1 reads LNHDA; CDR2 reads SQIVND (reference sequence). The CDR3 protein is CASSVGMNTEAFF. In nucleotides, the CDR3 is TGTGCCAGTAGTGTCGGGATGAACACTGAAGCTTTCTTT.

This clone was counted only a few times. At one boundary the junction diverges from the germline segment, which might be a read error. The chain joins TRBV14 to TRBJ2-1, with D perhaps TRBD2 (6 bases). The germline gives CDR1 SGHDN, CDR2 FVKESK. The CDR3 length is 11 residues. The CDR3 sequence: CASRQAGGQFF. Written as DNA, the CDR3 is TGTGCCAGCAGGCAAGCGGGTGGGCAGTTCTTC. Based on the CDR3 plus reference TRBV14 and TRBJ2-1, the full variable domain is EAGVTQFPSHSVIEKGQTVTLRCDPISGHDNLYWYRRVMGKEIKFLLHFVKESKQDESGMPNNRFLAERTGGTYSTLKVQPAELEDSGVYFCASRQAGGQFFGPGTRLTVL.

In this sample, this clone turned up once. The chain joins TRBV3-1 (or the pseudogene TRBV3-2) to TRBJ2-1; 9 bases agree with TRBD2. This CDR3 is 17 amino acids long. CDR1 is LGHDT, CDR2 YNNKEL, per germline (reference sequence). J lost 3 bases, V lost 0 bases, and 6 bases had no gene match. CDR3 sequence (DNA): TGTGCCAGCAGCCAAGATCTGGCGGGAGGGCACTACAATGAGCAGTTCTTC. Translation gives CASSQDLAGGHYNEQFF.

The chain joins TRBV5-6 to TRBJ2-7; D perhaps matches TRBD1 (8 bases). The CDR3 covers 12 residues. Trimming took 3 bases from V and 7 from J, leaving 11 bases between them. Germline-derived CDR1 and CDR2 are SGHDT and YYEEEE. CDR3 loop: CASSSQGGEQYF. The CDR3 DNA is TGTGCCAGCAGCTCACAGGGGGGGGAGCAGTACTTC.

This rearrangement joins TRBV28 to TRBJ2-7; TRBD1 matches at 12 bases. V was clipped by 8 bases and J by 7 bases; unmatched bases: 9. Germline CDR1 and CDR2: MDHEN and SYDVKM. The length of the CDR3 is 14 residues. The CDR3 sequence: CASETGQGAREQYF. The CDR3 DNA follows: TGTGCCAGCGAGACGGGACAGGGGGCTCGGGAGCAGTACTTC. The full variable domain, with the rest looked up from reference TRBV28 and TRBJ2-7, is DVKVTQSSRYLVKRTGEKVFLECVQDMDHENMFWYRQDPGLGLRLIYFSYDVKMKEKGDIPEGYSVSREKKERFSLILESASTNQTSMYLCASETGQGAREQYFGPGTRLTVT.

The rearrangement links TRBV28 to TRBJ1-2, with a weak D call TRBD1 (6 bases). V lost 6 bases and J lost 7, with 15 bases in between. This CDR3 is 13 amino acids long. Germline-derived CDR1 and CDR2 are MDHEN and SYDVKM. This chain's CDR3 is CASRLQGISGYTF. In nucleotides, the CDR3 is TGTGCCAGCAGACTCCAGGGGATCAGTGGCTACACCTTC.

The CDR3 DNA reads TGTGCCAGCAGCAAGGACATAAGTTACGAGCAGTACTTC. This codes for CASSKDISYEQYF. V usage is TRBV7-9 and J usage is TRBJ2-7; possible D gene TRBD1, 5 bases. The V and J ends lost 5 bases and 4 bases respectively, with 12 bases between them. The CDR3 loop spans 13 amino acids. CDR1 is SEHNR and CDR2 is FQNEAQ in the germline V gene (reference sequence).

The chain has TRBV20-1 and TRBJ1-4, with a tentative D call TRBD1 (5 bases). Germline assignment: CDR1 DFQATT and CDR2 SNEGSKA (reference sequence). The V and J ends lost 3 bases and 3 bases respectively, with 11 bases between them. CDR3 size: 14 residues. The CDR3 sequence is CSASQGLSNEKLFF. DNA of the CDR3: TGCAGTGCTAGTCAGGGTCTTTCTAATGAAAAACTGTTTTTT.

V gene TRBV4-1 combines with J gene TRBJ1-2; TRBD1 is a possible D gene (5 bases). From germline, CDR1 is MGHRA and CDR2 YSYEKL. The CDR3 has 14 residues. Deletions cut 1 base from V and 4 bases from J, with 10 bases between. The CDR3 is CASSQGGGIYGYTF. The CDR3 DNA follows: TGCGCCAGCAGCCAAGGTGGGGGGATCTATGGCTACACCTTC.

This sequence joins TRBV2 and TRBJ2-2, with TRBD1 identical over 8 bases. The V gene's germline CDR1 is SNHLY and CDR2 FYNNEI. The ends lost 7 bases at V and 2 bases at J; junction bases unmatched: 9. The CDR3 has 16 residues. CDR3 DNA sequence: TGTGCCAGCACCCCAGGGGGCGGGCCTAACACCGGGGAGCTGTTTTTT. Translating gives CASTPGGGPNTGELFF.

This chain joins TRBV11-2 and TRBJ2-7; 8 nucleotides agree with TRBD2. The CDR3 is 16 amino acids. CDR1 and CDR2 from the germline V gene are SGHAT and FQNNGV. V dropped 4 bases and J dropped 2; count of bases not matched to a gene: 10. The CDR3 coding sequence is TGTGCCAGCAGCTCGCCCGGAGGGACTAGACCCTACGAGCAGTACTTC. The encoded protein is CASSSPGGTRPYEQYF.